Shown below are 25 T cell receptor beta chains from a single sample sequenced in a study of CD8 T cells in ankylosing spondylitis. Via MiXCR, TCRdb re-called the 5' RACE reads, giving one row per CDR3 protein. Of roughly 180,000 distinct CDR3 sequences in the sample, roughly 13% were seen once. The specimen sequenced was blood, either unsorted or a sorted T cell fraction (not recorded which). Every receptor here comes from a male donor with ankylosing spondylitis or in good health (not recorded which).

This clonotype was detected ten times or more. The chain recombines TRBV5-5 with TRBJ2-3; no firm D call. The CDR3 is 12 residues long. Germline CDR1 SGHKS, CDR2 YYEKEE (reference sequence). V shed 1 base and J shed 5 bases, with 5 bases lying between them. As DNA, the CDR3 is TGTGCCAGCAGCTTGTGGGGAGATACGCAGTATTTT. Translating gives CASSLWGDTQYF.

V gene TRBV3-1 combines with J gene TRBJ2-7; D is undetermined. V lost 3 bases and J 4 bases, leaving 13 bases between the germline ends. CDR3 length: 14 amino acids. Germline loops: CDR1 LGHDT, CDR2 YNNKEL (reference sequence). CDR3 sequence: CASSHLQGEYEQYF. CDR3 nucleotide sequence: TGTGCCAGCAGCCACCTACAAGGAGAGTACGAGCAGTACTTC.

The rearrangement uses TRBV29-1 and TRBJ2-5, with 7 bases identical to TRBD1. Germline assignment: CDR1 SQVTM and CDR2 ANQGSEA. The CDR3 sequence is 13 residues long. Unmatched junction bases numbered 9, after V lost 6 bases and J lost 5 bases. CDR3 sequence (DNA): TGCAGCGTCCTCGATAGCAGGGGGGAGACCCAGTACTTC. It specifies CSVLDSRGETQYF.

The CDR3 nucleotides are TGTGCCAGCAGTTCTCCGACCCTAGTTGAGCAGTACTTC. Encoded protein: CASSSPTLVEQYF. V is TRBV12-3 or TRBV12-4 and J is TRBJ2-7; no clear D. Trimming pared 4 bases from V and 7 bases from J, leaving 14 bases between. The CDR3 contains 13 residues.

This clonotype was detected only a few times. This sequence joins TRBV19 and TRBJ2-1; D is uncertain. V was clipped by 4 bases and J by 3 bases, with 7 bases between them. The CDR3 is 13 residues long. Germline CDR1 and CDR2: LNHDA and SQIVND (reference sequence). This chain's CDR3 is CASSKVGYNEQFF. The CDR3 coding sequence is TGTGCCAGTAGTAAGGTTGGCTACAATGAGCAGTTCTTC.

Ten or more counts support this clonotype. The gene calls are TRBV7-8 and TRBJ2-7; 7 nucleotides agree with TRBD2. V lost 1 base and J lost 5; bases outside the gene matches: 11. Germline V gene data show CDR1 as SGHVS and CDR2 as FQNEAQ. The CDR3 spans 16 residues. CDR3 DNA sequence: TGTGCCAGCAGCTTAGACGGGGAGGGCCGGGACCACGAGCAGTACTTC. It specifies CASSLDGEGRDHEQYF. The full variable domain, rest sourced from reference TRBV7-8 and TRBJ2-7, is GAGVSQSPRYKVAKRGQDVALRCDPISGHVSLFWYQQALGQGPEFLTYFQNEAQLDKSGLPSDRFFAERPEGSVSTLKIQRTQQEDSAVYLCASSLDGEGRDHEQYFGPGTRLTVT.

This clonotype was seen more than once but under ten times. V and J are TRBV5-1 and TRBJ2-2; the D gene is possibly TRBD1 (5 bases). V was cut by 7 bases and J by 3 bases, with 13 bases left in between. This CDR3 comprises 14 residues. CDR1 is SGHRS and CDR2 is YFSETQ in the germline V gene. CDR3 in amino acids: CASGPTEHTGELFF. The CDR3 bases are TGCGCCAGCGGCCCGACAGAACACACCGGGGAGCTGTTTTTT.

This sequence joins TRBV2 and TRBJ2-5; D assignment may be TRBD1 or TRBD2 (5 bases each). Germline V gene lookup returns CDR1 SNHLY and CDR2 FYNNEI. The CDR3 has 12 residues. The germline V and J ends were trimmed by 6 bases and 7 bases, with 12 bases remaining between them. This chain's CDR3 is CASRGPLVTQYF. CDR3 DNA: TGTGCCAGCAGGGGACCCCTAGTGACCCAGTACTTC.

This clonotype has just a few counts. This chain uses TRBV6-5 with TRBJ2-1; 9 bases map to TRBD1. This CDR3 comprises 15 residues. Germline-derived CDR1 and CDR2 are MNHEY and SVGAGI. The V and J ends lost 4 bases and 3 bases, in that order; junction bases with no gene match: 4. The chain's CDR3 is CASSFTGGIYNEQFF. The CDR3 bases are TGTGCCAGCAGTTTCACAGGGGGCATCTACAATGAGCAGTTCTTC.

This chain links TRBV20-1 with TRBJ1-2, with D possibly matching TRBD1 (6 bases). The CDR3 length is 14 residues. In germline, CDR1 is DFQATT, CDR2 SNEGSKA (reference sequence). The ends were cut back, 5 bases at V and 8 bases at J, with 21 bases in the middle. In nucleotides, the CDR3 is TGCAGTGCTCACCCTTTGTACAGGGCGCGGGGCTACACCTTC. Its translation is CSAHPLYRARGYTF.

In this sample, this clonotype turned up many times. The V call is TRBV29-1, the J call TRBJ2-1; D possibly corresponds to TRBD1 (6 bases). Germline V gene data show CDR1 as SQVTM and CDR2 as ANQGSEA. The V and J ends lost 2 bases and 2 bases respectively, with 10 bases between them. The CDR3 is 14 amino acids. CDR3 DNA: TGCAGCGTTGAACGACAGGTTCCCTACAATGAGCAGTTCTTC. It encodes CSVERQVPYNEQFF.

This chain uses TRBV6-5 with TRBJ1-2, with D uncertain. Trimming left V 0 bases short and J 5 bases short, with 16 bases between. CDR3 length equals 16 residues. CDR1 is MNHEY and CDR2 is SVGAGI in the germline V gene. CDR3: CASSYSTSLIGYGYTF. As DNA, the CDR3 is TGTGCCAGCAGTTACTCAACAAGCCTGATCGGGTATGGCTACACCTTC.

The CDR3 DNA reads TGCGCCAGCAGTTTACTATCTTCGGACAGGGGCCTCTACGAGCAGTACTTC. This gives the protein CASSLLSSDRGLYEQYF. The chain employs TRBV5-1 and TRBJ2-7, with 9 bases aligning to TRBD1. Per the germline V gene, CDR1 is SGHRS and CDR2 is YFSETQ. The CDR3 runs to 17 residues. With 5 bases clipped from V and 3 bases from J, the junction kept 15 bases outside the gene matches.

The chain uses TRBV19 and TRBJ2-1, with D perhaps matching TRBD2 (5 bases). CDR3 length: 14 amino acids. Germline V CDR1 and CDR2: LNHDA, SQIVND (reference sequence). The V end lost 6 bases, the J end lost 2 bases, and 11 bases lay between the germline ends. This CDR3 is CASRDSTPYNEQFF. CDR3 coding DNA: TGTGCCAGTAGGGACTCGACCCCCTACAATGAGCAGTTCTTC.

The rearrangement joins TRBV20-1 to TRBJ2-1; no definite D call. Per germline, CDR1 DFQATT and CDR2 SNEGSKA (reference sequence). The CDR3 totals 13 residues. V lost 6 bases and J lost 4, with 13 bases in between. CDR3 sequence (DNA): TGCAGTGCCCCCGCGATAAGTTACAATGAGCAGTTCTTC. The encoded protein is CSAPAISYNEQFF.

This clonotype was found many times. The genes are TRBV6-5 and TRBJ2-1; 8 positions match TRBD2. Germline lookup yields CDR1 MNHEY and CDR2 SVGAGI. The CDR3 loop spans 16 amino acids. Trimming took 2 bases from V and 7 from J; bases not matched to a gene: 10. CDR3 coding DNA: TGTGCCAGCAGTTACGGCTTCATAGCGGGAATAAATGAGCAGTTCTTC. Amino acids: CASSYGFIAGINEQFF.

This chain joins TRBV4-1 and TRBJ2-7; no firm D call. V lost 4 bases, J lost 2 bases, and 12 bases lay in between. The V gene's germline CDR1 is MGHRA and CDR2 YSYEKL. The CDR3 has 14 amino acids. The CDR3 region is CASSPTELTYEQYF. CDR3 DNA: TGCGCCAGCAGCCCTACAGAGCTTACCTACGAGCAGTACTTC.

This clonotype was detected many times. The V call is TRBV27, the J call TRBJ2-7; TRBD1 might be the D (6 bases). CDR1 and CDR2 from the germline V gene are MNHEY and SMNVEV (reference sequence). This CDR3 contains 13 residues. Trimming shortened V by 5 bases and J by 2 bases, and 10 bases separated the two germline ends. The CDR3 DNA reads as TGTGCCAGCAGTCCACAGGGCCCCTACGAGCAGTACTTC. It translates to CASSPQGPYEQYF.

This clonotype was detected a few times. This chain links TRBV14 with TRBJ2-5; maybe TRBD1 (5 bases). CDR1 is SGHDN, CDR2 FVKESK, per germline. This CDR3 spans 15 amino acids. The V and J ends lost 2 bases and 1 base respectively, with 11 bases between them. The CDR3 is CASSQLGALQETQYF. Here the CDR3 DNA reads TGTGCCAGCAGCCAACTAGGGGCCCTCCAAGAGACCCAGTACTTC.

This clonotype was picked up many times. The chain is built from TRBV20-1 and TRBJ1-1; D is unresolved. This CDR3 is 12 amino acids long. Trimming stripped 2 bases from V and 5 bases from J, with 9 bases between. Germline V lookup: CDR1 DFQATT, CDR2 SNEGSKA (reference sequence). The CDR3 region has the DNA TGCAGTGCTAGAACCGGGGAGACTGAAGCTTTCTTT. It is translated as CSARTGETEAFF.

This clonotype was counted a few times. This CDR3 reads CASSKMTGNPDTQYF. Written as DNA, the CDR3 is TGTGCCAGCAGCAAGATGACAGGGAACCCAGATACGCAGTATTTT. V is TRBV7-9 and J is TRBJ2-3; 7 positions agree with TRBD1. The junction had 9 bases not matched to a gene; V was cut back by 5 bases and J by 4 bases. The CDR3 has 15 amino acids. Germline-derived CDR1 and CDR2 are SEHNR and FQNEAQ (reference sequence).

A few counts support this clonotype. The CDR3 coding sequence is TGCGCCAGCAGCACCTCCCCGGGACAGCCCTCCTACGAGCAGTACTTC. Encoded protein: CASSTSPGQPSYEQYF. The chain has TRBV5-1 and TRBJ2-7; 7 nucleotides align to TRBD1. Germline lookup yields CDR1 SGHRS and CDR2 YFSETQ. J was trimmed by 0 bases and V by 4 bases; bases with no gene match: 10. This CDR3 has 16 residues. Looking up the rest from reference TRBV5-1 and TRBJ2-7 gives the full variable domain: KAGVTQTPRYLIKTRGQQVTLSCSPISGHRSVSWYQQTPGQGLQFLFEYFSETQRNKGNFPGRFSGRQFSNSRSEMNVSTLELGDSALYLCASSTSPGQPSYEQYFGPGTRLTVT.

This clonotype was seen a handful of times. V gene TRBV5-1 combines with J gene TRBJ2-7; tentatively, D is TRBD1 or TRBD2 (5 bases each). Trimming removed 0 bases at V and 2 bases at J, with 9 bases between. The CDR3 sequence is 14 residues long. The germline CDR1 and CDR2 sequences are SGHRS and YFSETQ. CDR3 sequence (DNA): TGCGCCAGCAGCTTGGTGGGACCGACCTACGAGCAGTACTTC. It codes for CASSLVGPTYEQYF.

This clonotype has more than one count but fewer than ten. The chain is built from TRBV29-1 and TRBJ1-3, with TRBD1 as a possible D gene (6 bases). V was shortened by 4 bases and J by 2 bases, with 12 bases between the two germline ends. Germline V gene sequence: CDR1 SQVTM, CDR2 ANQGSEA. CDR3 length: 14 amino acids. CDR3 in amino acids: CSVVQGIPGNTIYF. CDR3 DNA: TGCAGCGTTGTCCAGGGGATTCCTGGAAACACCATATATTTT.

This clonotype has ten or more counts. The chain recombines TRBV24-1 with TRBJ1-3; 7 bases are a match to TRBD1. Trimming removed 4 bases from V and 0 bases from J; junction bases left unmatched: 14. Germline values: CDR1 KGHDR, CDR2 SFDVKD. The CDR3 has 19 amino acids. The CDR3 region is CATSDSDRRYLNSGNTIYF. Here the CDR3 DNA reads TGTGCCACCAGTGACTCGGACAGGAGATACCTAAACTCTGGAAACACCATATATTTT.